This TCR beta chain stems from a study of beta chain features in type 1 diabetes. Background on the study: Patients did not differ from healthy donors in age, gender or cell yield.

Study findings and constraints: Type 1 diabetes patients had moderately but significantly shorter TCRB CDR3s in all four CD4+ subsets. Individuals with type 1 diabetes displayed fewer insertions and more deletions at VDJ junctions.

Regarding this clone: Its matching antigen is unknown.

Every bit of the isolated RNA underwent reverse transcription, so sequencing read expressed TCRB transcripts. Profiling relied on immunoSEQ multiplex PCR, and the TCRdb table lists in-frame clones only, not all of them. This sample yields hundreds of thousands of clones, of which over 12% are seen a single time; approximately 0.039% belongs to the top ten. There are 14 residues in the CDR3. The germline V gene encodes CDR1 MDHEN and CDR2 SYDVKM. V lost 6 bases, J lost 5 bases, and 13 bases lay in between. The chain recombines TRBV28 with TRBJ2-2; D might be TRBD2 (6 bases). The receptor's source is a man aged 18 to 30 with type 1 diabetes. Sequencing was done on a sample of naive CD4+ T cells from blood. CDR3 in amino acids: CASRRAGTTGELFF. CDR3 sequence (DNA): TGTGCCAGCAGGAGGGCAGGGACTACCGGGGAGCTGTTTTTT.